This T cell receptor beta chain was recovered during a study of T cell responses to AZD1222 COVID-19 vaccine. Study results and caveats: Spike-wide vaccine-associated CD4 TCRs dominated at 160-218 and 743-854. A reported finding is that nearly half of spike-specific TCRs target unmutated variant regions. Clonal diversity was possibly underestimated, and white British individuals and females predominated among donors. Baseline seropositivity characterized only a handful of AZD1222 recipients.

Comments on this clone: Antigen specificity is unknown.

The method was immunoSEQ multiplex PCR; TCRdb's version includes in-frame clones alone and lacks a portion of them. The sample consists of some 130,000 clones, approximately 90% of them appearing once. CDR3 length: 17 amino acids. Trimming shortened V by 0 bases and J by 6 bases, and 15 bases separated the two germline ends. Germline V CDR1 and CDR2: LGHDT, YNNKEL (reference sequence). This clonotype was obtained from an adult in good health. The starting material was peripheral blood, obtained on day 0 of AZD1222 vaccination. The J gene is TRBJ1-6, the V gene TRBV3-1 (or the pseudogene TRBV3-2), with a tentative D call TRBD1 (5 bases). CDR3 in DNA: TGTGCCAGCAGCCAAGATAGTACCGGGAGGGGTAATTCACCCCTCCACTTT. Its translation is CASSQDSTGRGNSPLHF.